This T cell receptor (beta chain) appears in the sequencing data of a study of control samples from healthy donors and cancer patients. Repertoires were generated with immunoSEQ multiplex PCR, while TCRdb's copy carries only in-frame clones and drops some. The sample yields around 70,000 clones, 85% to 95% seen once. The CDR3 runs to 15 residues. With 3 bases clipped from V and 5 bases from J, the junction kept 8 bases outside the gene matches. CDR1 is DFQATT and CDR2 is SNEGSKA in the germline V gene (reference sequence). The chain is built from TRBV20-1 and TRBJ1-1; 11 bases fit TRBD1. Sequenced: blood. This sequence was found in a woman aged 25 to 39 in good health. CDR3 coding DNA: TGCAGTGCTAGTGGGACAGGGGGTTTGTTGACTGAAGCTTTCTTT. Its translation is CSASGTGGLLTEAFF.